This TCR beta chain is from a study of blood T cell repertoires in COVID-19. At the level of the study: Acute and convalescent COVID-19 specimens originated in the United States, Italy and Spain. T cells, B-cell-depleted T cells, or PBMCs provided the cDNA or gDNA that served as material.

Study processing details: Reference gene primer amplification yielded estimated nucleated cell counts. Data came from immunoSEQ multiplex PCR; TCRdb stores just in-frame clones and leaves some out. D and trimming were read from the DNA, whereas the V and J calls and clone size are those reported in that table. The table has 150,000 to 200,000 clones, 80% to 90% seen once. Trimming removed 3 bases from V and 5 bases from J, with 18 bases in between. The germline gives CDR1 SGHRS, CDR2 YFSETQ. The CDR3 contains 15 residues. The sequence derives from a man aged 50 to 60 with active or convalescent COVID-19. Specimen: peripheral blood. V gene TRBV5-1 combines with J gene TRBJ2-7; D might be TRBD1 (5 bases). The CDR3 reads CASSSRSGVGHEQYF. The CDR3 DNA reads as TGCGCCAGCAGCTCAAGGTCCGGAGTGGGGCACGAGCAGTACTTC.